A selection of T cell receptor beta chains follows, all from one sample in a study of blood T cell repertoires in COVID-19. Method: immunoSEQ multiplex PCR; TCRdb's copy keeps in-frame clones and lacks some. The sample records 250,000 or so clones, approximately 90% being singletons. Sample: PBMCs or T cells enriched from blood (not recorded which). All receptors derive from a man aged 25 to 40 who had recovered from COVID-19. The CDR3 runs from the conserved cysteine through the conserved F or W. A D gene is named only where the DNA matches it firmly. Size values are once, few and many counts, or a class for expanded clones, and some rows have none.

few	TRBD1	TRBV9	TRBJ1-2	CASSGGTGTYGYTF	TGTGCCAGCAGCGGTGGGACAGGGACCTATGGCTACACCTTC
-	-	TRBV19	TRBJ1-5	CASTLTRGVSNQPQHF	TGTGCCAGTACCTTAACCAGGGGCGTCAGCAATCAGCCCCAGCATTTT
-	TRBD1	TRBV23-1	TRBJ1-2	CASSHTRDRGSQGYTF	TGCGCCAGCAGTCACACCCGGGACAGGGGTTCTCAAGGCTACACCTTC
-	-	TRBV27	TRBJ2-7	CASSLMGVSGSYEQYF	TGTGCCAGCAGTTTAATGGGTGTGTCAGGATCCTACGAGCAGTACTTC
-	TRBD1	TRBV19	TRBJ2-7	CASSTQGASYEQYF	TGTGCCAGTAGTACACAGGGGGCCTCCTACGAGCAGTACTTC
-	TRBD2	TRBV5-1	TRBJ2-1	CASSLSERGALDEQFF	TGCGCCAGCAGCTTGAGTGAGCGGGGGGCCCTAGATGAGCAGTTCTTC
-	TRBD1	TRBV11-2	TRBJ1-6	CASSRTGQGFYSPLHF	TGTGCCAGCAGCCGAACGGGACAGGGGTTTTATTCACCCCTCCACTTT
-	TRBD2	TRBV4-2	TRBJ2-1	CASSRETSGGENEQFF	TGTGCCAGCAGTCGAGAAACTAGCGGGGGTGAGAATGAGCAGTTCTTC
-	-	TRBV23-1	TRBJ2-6	CASSQSEQDRYSGANVLTF	TGCGCCAGCAGTCAATCAGAGCAGGATAGGTACTCTGGGGCCAACGTCCTGACTTTC
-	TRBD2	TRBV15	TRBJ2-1	CATSTPRAGVRNEQFF	TGTGCCACCAGCACCCCTAGAGCGGGAGTACGCAATGAGCAGTTCTTC
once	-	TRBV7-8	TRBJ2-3	CASGRFGGPQGDTQYF	TGTGCCAGCGGGAGGTTTGGGGGACCCCAAGGAGATACGCAGTATTTT
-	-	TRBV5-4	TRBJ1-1	CASSLGGPRPEAFF	TGTGCCAGCAGCTTGGGTGGGCCCCGGCCTGAAGCTTTCTTT
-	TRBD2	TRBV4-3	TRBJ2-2	CASSQIISGGGQGELFF	TGCGCCAGCAGCCAAATAATCAGCGGGGGAGGTCAAGGGGAGCTGTTTTTT
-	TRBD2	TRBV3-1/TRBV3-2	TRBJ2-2	CASSQGLAGDPFGELFF	TGTGCCAGCAGCCAAGGTCTAGCGGGGGACCCGTTCGGGGAGCTGTTTTTT
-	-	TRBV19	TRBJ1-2	CASKRAFHRESSYGYTF	TGTGCCAGTAAAAGGGCCTTCCATCGGGAGAGTTCCTATGGCTACACCTTC
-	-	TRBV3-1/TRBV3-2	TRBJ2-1	CASSRGRGSSYNEQFF	TGTGCCAGCAGCCGGGGACGGGGGAGCTCCTACAATGAGCAGTTCTTC
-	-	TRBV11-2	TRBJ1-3	CASHSGNTIYF	TGTGCCAGTCACTCTGGAAACACCATATATTTT
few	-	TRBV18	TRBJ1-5	CASGEGGNQPQHF	TGTGCCAGCGGGGAGGGAGGCAATCAGCCCCAGCATTTT
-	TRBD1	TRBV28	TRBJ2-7	CASSPLTGQGYEQYF	TGTGCCAGCAGTCCTCTAACGGGACAGGGGTACGAGCAGTACTTC
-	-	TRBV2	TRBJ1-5	CASSGTVLGPQHF	TGTGCCAGCAGTGGGACAGTCTTAGGGCCCCAGCATTTT
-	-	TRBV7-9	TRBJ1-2	CASSLNALNYGYTF	TGTGCCAGCAGCTTGAACGCGTTAAACTATGGCTACACCTTC
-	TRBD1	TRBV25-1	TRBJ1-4	CASSEQGAATNEKLFF	TGTGCCAGCAGTGAACAGGGGGCCGCAACTAATGAAAAACTGTTTTTT
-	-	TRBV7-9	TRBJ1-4	CASRTGRVSEKLFF	TGTGCCAGCAGGACGGGGAGGGTTAGTGAAAAACTGTTTTTT
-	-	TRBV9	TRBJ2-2	CASSVGVGSSANTGELFF	TGTGCCAGCAGCGTAGGGGTAGGGTCTAGCGCGAACACCGGGGAGCTGTTTTTT
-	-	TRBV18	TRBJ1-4	CASSPRDIPRKEKLFF	TGTGCCAGCTCACCAAGGGACATCCCCAGGAAGGAAAAACTGTTTTTT
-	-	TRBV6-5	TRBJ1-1	CASFLTGGTEAFF	TGTGCCAGCTTTCTGACCGGGGGCACTGAAGCTTTCTTT
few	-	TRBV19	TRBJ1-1	CASSLTSGRGNTEAFF	TGTGCCAGTAGCCTCACCTCGGGCAGGGGGAACACTGAAGCTTTCTTT
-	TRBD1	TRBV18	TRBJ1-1	CASSFGTVTEAFF	TGTGCCAGCTCCTTTGGGACAGTCACTGAAGCTTTCTTT
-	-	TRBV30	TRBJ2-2	CAWSPINTGELFF	TGTGCCTGGAGCCCAATTAACACCGGGGAGCTGTTTTTT
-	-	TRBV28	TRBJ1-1	CASSLPYTEAFF	TGTGCCAGCAGTCTCCCTTACACTGAAGCTTTCTTT
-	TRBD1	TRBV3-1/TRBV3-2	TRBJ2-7	CASSPGTGAYEQYF	TGTGCCAGCAGCCCAGGGACAGGAGCCTACGAGCAGTACTTC
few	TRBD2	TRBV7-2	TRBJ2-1	CASSFTSGHYNEQFF	TGTGCCAGCAGCTTTACTAGCGGGCACTACAATGAGCAGTTCTTC
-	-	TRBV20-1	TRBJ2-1	CSASLRAYNEQFF	TGCAGTGCTAGTCTGAGGGCCTACAATGAGCAGTTCTTC
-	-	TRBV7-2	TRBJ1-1	CASSLANWSEAFF	TGTGCCAGCAGCTTAGCCAATTGGAGTGAAGCTTTCTTT
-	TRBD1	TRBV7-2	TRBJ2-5	CASSSPTGWETQYF	TGTGCCAGCAGCTCGCCGACAGGGTGGGAGACCCAGTACTTC
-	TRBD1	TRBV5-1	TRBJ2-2	CASSLGDRPSRTGELFF	TGCGCCAGCAGCTTGGGGGACAGGCCGAGCCGCACCGGGGAGCTGTTTTTT
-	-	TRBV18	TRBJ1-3	CASSRNETRISGNTIYF	TGTGCCAGCTCAAGGAACGAGACTCGAATCTCTGGAAACACCATATATTTT
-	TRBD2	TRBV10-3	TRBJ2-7	CAIRGGGSYEQYF	TGTGCCATCAGGGGGGGAGGGTCCTACGAGCAGTACTTC
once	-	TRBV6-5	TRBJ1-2	CASSYSKGQMGGYTF	TGTGCCAGCAGTTACTCGAAGGGGCAGATGGGGGGCTACACCTTC
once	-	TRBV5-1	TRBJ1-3	CASRGQPNSGNTIYF	TGCGCCAGCAGAGGACAGCCTAACTCTGGAAACACCATATATTTT
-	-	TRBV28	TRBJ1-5	CASTQYQGQQPQHF	TGTGCCAGCACCCAGTACCAGGGGCAGCAGCCCCAGCATTTT
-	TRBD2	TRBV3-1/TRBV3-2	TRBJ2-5	CASSQAGTSGETQYF	TGTGCCAGCAGCCAAGCCGGGACTAGCGGGGAGACCCAGTACTTC
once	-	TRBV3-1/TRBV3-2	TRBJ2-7	CASSQDHSRAYEQYF	TGTGCCAGCAGCCAAGATCATTCGCGGGCCTACGAGCAGTACTTC
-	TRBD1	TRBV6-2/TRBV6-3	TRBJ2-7	CASSGIPRTGYYEQYF	TGTGCCAGCAGTGGTATCCCCCGGACAGGGTACTACGAGCAGTACTTC
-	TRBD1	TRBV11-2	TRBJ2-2	CASLQSGGLGRSGGELFF	TGTGCCAGCCTTCAGTCAGGGGGCCTCGGAAGGAGCGGCGGGGAGCTGTTTTTT
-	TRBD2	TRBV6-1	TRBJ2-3	CASSEGGRVADTQYF	TGTGCCAGCAGTGAAGGCGGGAGGGTTGCAGATACGCAGTATTTT
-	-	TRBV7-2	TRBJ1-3	CASSQRVRGALGNTIYF	TGTGCCAGCAGCCAACGAGTTCGGGGGGCATTGGGAAACACCATATATTTT
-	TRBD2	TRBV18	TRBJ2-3	CASTIVGGDGTDTQYF	TGTGCCAGCACCATTGTGGGAGGGGACGGCACAGATACGCAGTATTTT
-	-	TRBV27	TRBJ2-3	CASTNVGTDTQYF	TGTGCCAGCACTAATGTAGGCACAGATACGCAGTATTTT
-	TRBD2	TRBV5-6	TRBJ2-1	CASSAIAGWTYNEQFF	TGTGCCAGCAGCGCGATAGCGGGATGGACCTACAATGAGCAGTTCTTC
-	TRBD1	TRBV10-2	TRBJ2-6	CARVWRTGSPGANVLTF	TGCGCCAGAGTATGGAGGACAGGGTCCCCTGGGGCCAACGTCCTGACTTTC
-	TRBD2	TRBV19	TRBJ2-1	CASSISSGRTNEQFF	TGTGCCAGTAGTATTTCTAGCGGGAGGACCAATGAGCAGTTCTTC
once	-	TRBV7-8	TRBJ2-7	CASSLDRPGWVF	TGTGCCAGCAGCTTAGATCGGCCGGGATGGGTCTTC
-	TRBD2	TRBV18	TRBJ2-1	CASSGTSGGLGEQFF	TGTGCCAGCTCAGGGACTAGCGGGGGTCTGGGTGAGCAGTTCTTC
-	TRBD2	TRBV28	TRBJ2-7	CASTSSGSSSEQYF	TGTGCCAGCACGTCTAGCGGGAGTTCTAGCGAGCAGTACTTC
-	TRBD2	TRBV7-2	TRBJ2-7	CASSLFVAGGYEQYF	TGTGCCAGCAGCTTATTTGTGGCGGGGGGGTACGAGCAGTACTTC
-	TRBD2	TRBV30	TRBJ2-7	CAWSLTGGYTYEQYF	TGTGCCTGGAGCCTGACGGGGGGGTACACCTACGAGCAGTACTTC
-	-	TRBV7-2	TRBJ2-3	CASSLSGGDTQYF	TGTGCCAGCAGCTTGAGTGGAGGAGATACGCAGTATTTT
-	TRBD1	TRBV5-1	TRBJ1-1	CASNTGADEAFF	TGCGCCAGCAACACAGGGGCCGATGAAGCTTTCTTT
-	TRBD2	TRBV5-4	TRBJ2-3	CASSLSGTSGSRPQYF	TGTGCCAGCAGCTTGTCCGGGACTAGCGGGAGCCGGCCGCAGTATTTT